This TCR beta chain was sequenced for a study of blood T cell repertoires in COVID-19. On the study more broadly: COVID-19 samples from acute and convalescent phases originated in the United States, Italy and Spain. PBMCs, B-cell-depleted T cells, or T cells provided the cDNA or gDNA that made up the material.

V shed 3 bases and J 2 bases; nucleotides not matched to a gene: 2. Per germline, CDR1 SGHTA and CDR2 FQGNSA. The CDR3 totals 16 residues. As handled by the study authors: Nucleated cell counts were estimated from reference gene primer amplification. The data were produced by immunoSEQ multiplex PCR, yet TCRdb's version contains in-frame clones alone and is incomplete. That table gives V, J and clone size, and the DNA gave D and trimming. The sample consists of some 37,000 clones, around 90% of them appearing once. This clone was detected once. Sequencing was carried out using peripheral blood. The source is a woman between 65 and 79 years old with acute or convalescent COVID-19. This chain uses TRBV7-2 with TRBJ2-1; 12 nucleotides align to TRBD2. CDR3 amino acids: CASSFGTSGPYNEQFF. DNA for the CDR3: TGTGCCAGCAGCTTCGGGACTAGCGGGCCCTACAATGAGCAGTTCTTC. The full variable domain, in which reference TRBV7-2 and TRBJ2-1 provide the parts outside the CDR3, is GAGVSQSPSNKVTEKGKDVELRCDPISGHTALYWYRQSLGQGLEFLIYFQGNSAPDKSGLPSDRFSAERTGGSVSTLTIQRTQQEDSAVYLCASSFGTSGPYNEQFFGPGTRLTVL.